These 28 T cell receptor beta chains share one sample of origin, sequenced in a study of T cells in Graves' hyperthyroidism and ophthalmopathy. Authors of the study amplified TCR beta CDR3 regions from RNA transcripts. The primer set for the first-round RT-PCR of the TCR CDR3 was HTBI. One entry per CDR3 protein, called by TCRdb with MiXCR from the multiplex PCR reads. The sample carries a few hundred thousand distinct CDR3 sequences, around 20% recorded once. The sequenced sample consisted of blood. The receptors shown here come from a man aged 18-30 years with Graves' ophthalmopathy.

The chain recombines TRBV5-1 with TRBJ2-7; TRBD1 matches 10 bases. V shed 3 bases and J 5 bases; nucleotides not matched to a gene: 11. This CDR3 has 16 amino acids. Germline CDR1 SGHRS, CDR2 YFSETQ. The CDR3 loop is CASSSRGTGVFNEQYF. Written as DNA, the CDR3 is TGCGCCAGCAGCTCCCGCGGGACAGGGGTATTTAACGAGCAGTACTTC.

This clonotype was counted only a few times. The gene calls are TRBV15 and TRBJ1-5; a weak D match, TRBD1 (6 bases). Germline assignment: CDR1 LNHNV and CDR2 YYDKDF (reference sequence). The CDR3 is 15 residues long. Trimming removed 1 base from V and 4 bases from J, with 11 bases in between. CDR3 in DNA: TGTGCCACCAGCAGAGTACAAGGGGGTAATCAGCCCCAGCATTTT. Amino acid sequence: CATSRVQGGNQPQHF.

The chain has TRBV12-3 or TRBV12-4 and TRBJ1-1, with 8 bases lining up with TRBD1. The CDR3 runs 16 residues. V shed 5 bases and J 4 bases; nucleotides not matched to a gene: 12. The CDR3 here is CASSEALDRGSTEAFF. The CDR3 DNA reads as TGTGCCAGCAGTGAAGCCCTCGACAGGGGTTCCACTGAAGCTTTCTTT.

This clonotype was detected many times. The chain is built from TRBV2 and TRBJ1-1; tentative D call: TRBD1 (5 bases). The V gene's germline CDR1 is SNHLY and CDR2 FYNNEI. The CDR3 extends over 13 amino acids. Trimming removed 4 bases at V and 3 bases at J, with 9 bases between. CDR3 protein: CASSAGRDTEAFF. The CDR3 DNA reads TGTGCCAGCAGTGCGGGCAGGGACACTGAAGCTTTCTTT. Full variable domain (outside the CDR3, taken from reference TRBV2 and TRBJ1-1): EPEVTQTPSHQVTQMGQEVILRCVPISNHLYFYWYRQILGQKVEFLVSFYNNEISEKSEIFDDQFSVERPDGSNFTLKIRSTKLEDSAMYFCASSAGRDTEAFFGQGTRLTVV.

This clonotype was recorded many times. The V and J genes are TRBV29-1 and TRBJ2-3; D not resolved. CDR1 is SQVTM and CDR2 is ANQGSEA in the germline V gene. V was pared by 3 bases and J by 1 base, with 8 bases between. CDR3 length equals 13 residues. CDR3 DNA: TGCAGCGTTGACTCCCCGGGCACAGATACGCAGTATTTT. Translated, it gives CSVDSPGTDTQYF.

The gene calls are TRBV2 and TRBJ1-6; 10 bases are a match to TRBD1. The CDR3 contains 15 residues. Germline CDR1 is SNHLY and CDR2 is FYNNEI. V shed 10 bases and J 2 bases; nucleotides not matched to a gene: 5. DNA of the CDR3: TGTGCCACAGGGACAGGGGCCACCTATAATTCACCCCTCCACTTT. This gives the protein CATGTGATYNSPLHF. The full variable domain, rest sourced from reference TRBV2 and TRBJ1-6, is EPEVTQTPSHQVTQMGQEVILRCVPISNHLYFYWYRQILGQKVEFLVSFYNNEISEKSEIFDDQFSVERPDGSNFTLKIRSTKLEDSAMYFCATGTGATYNSPLHFGNGTRLTVT.

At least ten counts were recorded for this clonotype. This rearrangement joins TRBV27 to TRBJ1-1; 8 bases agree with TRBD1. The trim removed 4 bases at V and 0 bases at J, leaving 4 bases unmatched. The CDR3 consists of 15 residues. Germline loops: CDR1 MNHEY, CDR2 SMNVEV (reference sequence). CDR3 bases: TGTGCCAGCAGTTCATCGGGACAGGTGAACACTGAAGCTTTCTTT. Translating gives CASSSSGQVNTEAFF.

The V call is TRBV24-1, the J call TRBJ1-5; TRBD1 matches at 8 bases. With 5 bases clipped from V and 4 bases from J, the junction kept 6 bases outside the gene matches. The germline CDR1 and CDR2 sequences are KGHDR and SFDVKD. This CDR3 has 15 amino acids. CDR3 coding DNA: TGTGCCACCAGTGCGCAGGGGGCGTTGAATCAGCCCCAGCATTTT. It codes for CATSAQGALNQPQHF.

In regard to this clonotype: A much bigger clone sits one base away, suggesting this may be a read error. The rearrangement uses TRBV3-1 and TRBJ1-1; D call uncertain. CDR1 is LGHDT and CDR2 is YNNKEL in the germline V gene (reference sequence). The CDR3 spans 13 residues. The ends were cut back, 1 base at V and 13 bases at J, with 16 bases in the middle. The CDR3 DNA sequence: TGTGCCAGCAGCCAAGTAGCCGGCTCACAAGTTTTCTTT. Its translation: CASSQVAGSQVFF.

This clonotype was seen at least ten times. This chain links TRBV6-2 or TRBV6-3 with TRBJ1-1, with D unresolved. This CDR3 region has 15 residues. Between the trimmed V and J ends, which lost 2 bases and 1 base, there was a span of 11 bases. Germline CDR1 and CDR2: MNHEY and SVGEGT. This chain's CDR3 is CASSYPDAANTEAFF. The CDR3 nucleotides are TGTGCCAGCAGTTACCCGGACGCAGCGAACACTGAAGCTTTCTTT.

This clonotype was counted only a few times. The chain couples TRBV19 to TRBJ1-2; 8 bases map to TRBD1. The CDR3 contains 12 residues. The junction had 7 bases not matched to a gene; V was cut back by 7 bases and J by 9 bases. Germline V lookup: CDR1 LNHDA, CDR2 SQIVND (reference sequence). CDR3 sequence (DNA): TGTGCCAGTACCCTGGGACAGGAAAGCTACACCTTC. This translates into CASTLGQESYTF.

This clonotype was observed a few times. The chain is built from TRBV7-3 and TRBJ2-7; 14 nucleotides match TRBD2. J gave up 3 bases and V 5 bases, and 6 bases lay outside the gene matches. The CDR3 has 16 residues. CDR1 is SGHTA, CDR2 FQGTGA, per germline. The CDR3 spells CASSETGTSGGYEQYF. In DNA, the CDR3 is TGTGCCAGCAGCGAAACCGGGACTAGCGGGGGCTACGAGCAGTACTTC.

CDR3 loop: CASSTTGGPSYEQYF. The CDR3 DNA reads TGTGCCAGTAGTACCACCGGGGGTCCTTCCTACGAGCAGTACTTC. The rearrangement links TRBV19 to TRBJ2-7; perhaps TRBD2 as D (6 bases). Germline V gene sequence: CDR1 LNHDA, CDR2 SQIVND (reference sequence). The CDR3 sequence is 15 residues long. Trimming took 4 bases from V and 1 from J, leaving 14 bases between them.

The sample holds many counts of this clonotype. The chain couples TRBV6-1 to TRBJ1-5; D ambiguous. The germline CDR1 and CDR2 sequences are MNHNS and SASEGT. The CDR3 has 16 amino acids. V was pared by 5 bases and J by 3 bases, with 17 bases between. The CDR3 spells CASSPVVWGANQPQHF. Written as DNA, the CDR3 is TGTGCCAGCAGTCCCGTGGTATGGGGTGCCAATCAGCCCCAGCATTTT.

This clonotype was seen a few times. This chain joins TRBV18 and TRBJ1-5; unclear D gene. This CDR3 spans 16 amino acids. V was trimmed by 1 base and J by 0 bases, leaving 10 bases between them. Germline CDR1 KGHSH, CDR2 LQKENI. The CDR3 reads CASSPRPPGSNQPQHF. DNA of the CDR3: TGTGCCAGCTCACCACGTCCCCCCGGTAGCAATCAGCCCCAGCATTTT.

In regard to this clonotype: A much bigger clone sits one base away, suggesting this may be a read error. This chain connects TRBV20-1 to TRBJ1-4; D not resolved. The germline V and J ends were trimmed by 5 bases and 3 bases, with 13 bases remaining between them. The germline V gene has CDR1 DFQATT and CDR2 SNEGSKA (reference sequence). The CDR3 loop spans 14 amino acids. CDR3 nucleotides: TGCAGTGCTCGGTCGGGTGGAGCTAATGAAAAACTGTTTTTT. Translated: CSARSGGANEKLFF.

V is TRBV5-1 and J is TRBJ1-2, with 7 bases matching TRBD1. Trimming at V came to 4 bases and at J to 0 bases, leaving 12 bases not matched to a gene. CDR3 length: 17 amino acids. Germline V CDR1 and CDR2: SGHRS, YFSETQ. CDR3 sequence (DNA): TGCGCCAGCAGCATGGGACAGATTGGGCTCCCTAACTATGGCTACACCTTC. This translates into CASSMGQIGLPNYGYTF. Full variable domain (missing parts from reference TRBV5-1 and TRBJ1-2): KAGVTQTPRYLIKTRGQQVTLSCSPISGHRSVSWYQQTPGQGLQFLFEYFSETQRNKGNFPGRFSGRQFSNSRSEMNVSTLELGDSALYLCASSMGQIGLPNYGYTFGSGTRLTVV.

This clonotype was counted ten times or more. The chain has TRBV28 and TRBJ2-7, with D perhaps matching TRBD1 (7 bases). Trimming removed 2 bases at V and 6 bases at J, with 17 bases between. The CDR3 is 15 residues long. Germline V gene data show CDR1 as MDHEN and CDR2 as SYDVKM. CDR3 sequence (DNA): TGTGCCAGCAGTTTAGGGGGACAGTGGGAGGTCGAGCAGTACTTC. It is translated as CASSLGGQWEVEQYF. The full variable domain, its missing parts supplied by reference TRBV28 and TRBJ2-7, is DVKVTQSSRYLVKRTGEKVFLECVQDMDHENMFWYRQDPGLGLRLIYFSYDVKMKEKGDIPEGYSVSREKKERFSLILESASTNQTSMYLCASSLGGQWEVEQYFGPGTRLTVT.

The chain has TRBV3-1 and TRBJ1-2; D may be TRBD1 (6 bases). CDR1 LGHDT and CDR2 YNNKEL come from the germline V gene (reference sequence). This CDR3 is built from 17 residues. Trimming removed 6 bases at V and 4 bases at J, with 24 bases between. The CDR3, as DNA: TGTGCCAGCAGACCAGCTGGGGGGGGGGCGCAGGGCTATGGCTACACCTTC. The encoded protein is CASRPAGGGAQGYGYTF.

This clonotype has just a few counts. The DNA for the CDR3 is TGTGCCAGCAGCTTAGGGCACCCTAGCAATCAGCCCCAGCATTTT. Translating it yields CASSLGHPSNQPQHF. The chain uses TRBV13 and TRBJ1-5; no clear D. V was trimmed by 0 bases and J by 0 bases, leaving 6 bases between them. Germline CDR1 and CDR2: PRHDT and FYEKMQ (reference sequence). The CDR3 has 15 residues.

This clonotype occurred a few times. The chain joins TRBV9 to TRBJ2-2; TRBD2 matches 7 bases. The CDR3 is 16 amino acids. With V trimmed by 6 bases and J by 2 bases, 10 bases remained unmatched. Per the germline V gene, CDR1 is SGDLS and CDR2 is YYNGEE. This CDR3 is CASKGAGDGNTGELFF. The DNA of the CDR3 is TGTGCCAGCAAGGGCGCGGGGGACGGCAACACCGGGGAGCTGTTTTTT.

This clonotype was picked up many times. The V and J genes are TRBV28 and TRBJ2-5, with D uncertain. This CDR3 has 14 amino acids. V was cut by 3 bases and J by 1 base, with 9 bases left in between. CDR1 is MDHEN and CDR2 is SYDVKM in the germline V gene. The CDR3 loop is CASSFWLTQETQYF. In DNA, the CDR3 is TGTGCCAGCAGTTTTTGGCTAACCCAAGAGACCCAGTACTTC. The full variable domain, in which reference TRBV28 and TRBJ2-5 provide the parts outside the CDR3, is DVKVTQSSRYLVKRTGEKVFLECVQDMDHENMFWYRQDPGLGLRLIYFSYDVKMKEKGDIPEGYSVSREKKERFSLILESASTNQTSMYLCASSFWLTQETQYFGPGTRLLVL.

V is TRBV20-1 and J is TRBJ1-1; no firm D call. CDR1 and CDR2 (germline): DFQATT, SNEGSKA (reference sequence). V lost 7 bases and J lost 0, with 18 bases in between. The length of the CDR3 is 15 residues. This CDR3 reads CSGQPRGPMNTEAFF. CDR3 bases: TGCAGTGGTCAACCAAGAGGGCCTATGAACACTGAAGCTTTCTTT.

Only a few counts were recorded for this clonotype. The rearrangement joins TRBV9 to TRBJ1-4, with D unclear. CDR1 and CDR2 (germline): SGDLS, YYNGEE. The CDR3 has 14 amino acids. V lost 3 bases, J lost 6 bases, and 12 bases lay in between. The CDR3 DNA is TGTGCCAGCAGCGGGGGTCAGGCCCATGAAAAACTGTTTTTT. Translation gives CASSGGQAHEKLFF.

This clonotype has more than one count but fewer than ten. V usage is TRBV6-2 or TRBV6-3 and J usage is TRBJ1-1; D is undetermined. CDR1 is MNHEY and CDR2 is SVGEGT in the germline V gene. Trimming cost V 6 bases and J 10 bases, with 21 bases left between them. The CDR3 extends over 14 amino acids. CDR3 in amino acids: CASRNPGVGEVAFF. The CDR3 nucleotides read TGTGCCAGCAGAAACCCCGGGGTGGGAGAGGTAGCTTTCTTT.

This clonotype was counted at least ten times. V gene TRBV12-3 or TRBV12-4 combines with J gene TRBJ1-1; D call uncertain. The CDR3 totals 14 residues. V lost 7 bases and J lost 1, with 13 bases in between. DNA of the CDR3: TGTGCCAGCACCCTGGGGAGCGGGAACACTGAAGCTTTCTTT. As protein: CASTLGSGNTEAFF.

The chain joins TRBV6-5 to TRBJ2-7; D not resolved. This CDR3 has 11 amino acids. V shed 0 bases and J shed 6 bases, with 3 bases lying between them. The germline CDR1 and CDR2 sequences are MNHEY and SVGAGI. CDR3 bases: TGTGCCAGCAGTTACTCAAGCGAGCAGTACTTC. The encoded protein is CASSYSSEQYF.

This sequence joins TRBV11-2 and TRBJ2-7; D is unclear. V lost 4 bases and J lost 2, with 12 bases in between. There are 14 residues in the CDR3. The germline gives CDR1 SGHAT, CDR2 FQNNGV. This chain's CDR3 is CASSSRVPPYEQYF. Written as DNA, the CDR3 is TGTGCCAGCAGCTCCCGGGTCCCTCCCTACGAGCAGTACTTC.